This T cell receptor (delta chain) was profiled in a study of Vδ1+ human thymocytes. Whole-study findings and limits: TRD repertoires were essentially private, unlike widely shared TRG clonotypes. Despite high sort purity, roughly 18% of thymic T cell receptor delta sequences were Vdelta2. In the thymus, TRG and TRD repertoires looked highly polyclonal with Gaussian CDR3 lengths.

Thymocytes were sorted as CD3+ TCRVdelta1+ TCRVdelta2- after alphabeta T cell depletion. Vdelta1+ thymocyte sorts reached between roughly 97% and 99.6% purity. RNA was extracted from the cells and then reverse transcribed. CDR3 amplicons came from multiplex PCR with pooled V-gene forward and constant-region reverse primers. TCRdb re-called the multiplex PCR reads via CATT. The data contain about 75,000 delta-chain clones, 30% to 40% of them seen just once; the ten biggest clones take up approximately 0.25%. This clone came up a few times. Its antigen is unknown. There are 16 residues in the CDR3. Germline V CDR1 and CDR2: TSWWSYY, QGS. Trimming pared 5 bases from V and 1 base from J, leaving 17 bases between.

The source of this sequence is a boy under two years old who had congenital heart surgery. Sequenced: Vdelta1+ gamma-delta thymocytes from the thymus. As for subset: FACS-sorted CD3+ TCRalphabeta- TCRVdelta1+ TCRVdelta2- thymocytes. The chain links TRDV1 to TRDJ1; the D gene is possibly TRDD3 (5 bases). Here the CDR3 reads CALGSLRGPGTDKLIF. CDR3 coding DNA: TGTGCTCTTGGGTCTCTCCGGGGGCCTGGCACCGATAAACTCATCTTT.